The rows below give T cell receptor beta chains drawn from one sample of a study of T cells after yellow fever vaccination. Using its own MiXCR run on the 5' RACE reads, TCRdb lists one record per CDR3 protein. This table holds about 240,000 distinct CDR3 sequences, 6.9% found once. Specimen: CD4+ T cells sorted from PBMCs, collected 15 days after the yellow fever booster vaccination. These receptors were taken from a man in his thirties or forties who received the YFV17D yellow fever vaccine. Both conserved end residues are trimmed from each CDR3. The order of the fields is CDR3 protein, J gene, V gene.

cdr3_aa: ASSQVPRNQETQY; j_call: TRBJ2-5; v_call: TRBV7-9
cdr3_aa: SACGEFSNQPQH; j_call: TRBJ1-5; v_call: TRBV20-1
cdr3_aa: ASSLQGNTEAF; j_call: TRBJ1-1; v_call: TRBV5-4
cdr3_aa: ASSLGPADETQY; j_call: TRBJ2-5; v_call: TRBV5-1
cdr3_aa: ASSITQGLSGYT; j_call: TRBJ1-2; v_call: TRBV19
cdr3_aa: ASRSRAGIGEKLF; j_call: TRBJ1-4; v_call: TRBV28
cdr3_aa: ASSNSRDRGAEAF; j_call: TRBJ1-1; v_call: TRBV21-1
cdr3_aa: SVAVFDEQY; j_call: TRBJ2-7; v_call: TRBV29-1
cdr3_aa: ASSRSGSIGEQF; j_call: TRBJ2-1; v_call: TRBV10-1
cdr3_aa: ASSQAGAEQETQY; j_call: TRBJ2-5; v_call: TRBV3-1
cdr3_aa: ASSQDRERETQY; j_call: TRBJ2-5; v_call: TRBV7-8
cdr3_aa: ASSSLAGPNNEQF; j_call: TRBJ2-1; v_call: TRBV6-2/TRBV6-3
cdr3_aa: ASSTPRTELHEAF; j_call: TRBJ1-1; v_call: TRBV19
cdr3_aa: ASSPGLAGAPEQY; j_call: TRBJ2-7; v_call: TRBV18
cdr3_aa: ASSATRGETQY; j_call: TRBJ2-5; v_call: TRBV7-2
cdr3_aa: SVTTGYETQY; j_call: TRBJ2-5; v_call: TRBV29-1
cdr3_aa: ASSQEGKGTQY; j_call: TRBJ2-3; v_call: TRBV3-1
cdr3_aa: ASSDSGTHEKLF; j_call: TRBJ1-4; v_call: TRBV12-3/TRBV12-4
cdr3_aa: ASSLEGTGGLYGYT; j_call: TRBJ1-2; v_call: TRBV7-2
cdr3_aa: CASRGDGYSYNEQF; j_call: TRBJ2-1; v_call: TRBV20-1
cdr3_aa: ASSFSRGQHQETQY; j_call: TRBJ2-5; v_call: TRBV27
cdr3_aa: ASSPSGGTFTDTQY; j_call: TRBJ2-3; v_call: TRBV7-7
cdr3_aa: ASSSHSGRAASEQY; j_call: TRBJ2-7; v_call: TRBV7-2
cdr3_aa: ATSDPAGLAGGKAGELV; j_call: TRBJ2-2; v_call: TRBV24-1
cdr3_aa: SAQTRGVLNAQY; j_call: TRBJ2-3; v_call: TRBV29-1
cdr3_aa: ASSTQRAGEQF; j_call: TRBJ2-1; v_call: TRBV12-3/TRBV12-4
cdr3_aa: ATSREPGVVTGELF; j_call: TRBJ2-2; v_call: TRBV15
cdr3_aa: SARKEAGVYGYT; j_call: TRBJ1-2; v_call: TRBV20-1
cdr3_aa: AWSPARRQPQH; j_call: TRBJ1-5; v_call: TRBV30
cdr3_aa: ATSRVPGASTGELF; j_call: TRBJ2-2; v_call: TRBV15
cdr3_aa: ASSVGRMETQY; j_call: TRBJ2-5; v_call: TRBV9
cdr3_aa: ASSREGGLFYGYT; j_call: TRBJ1-2; v_call: TRBV27
cdr3_aa: SASPLLAGGPDTQY; j_call: TRBJ2-3; v_call: TRBV20-1
cdr3_aa: VSRTGLAGRTGELF; j_call: TRBJ2-2; v_call: TRBV2
cdr3_aa: ASSPAGYTQY; j_call: TRBJ2-3; v_call: TRBV19
cdr3_aa: ASSDRVNQPQH; j_call: TRBJ1-5; v_call: TRBV19
cdr3_aa: ASSFSGGAAGELF; j_call: TRBJ2-2; v_call: TRBV5-1